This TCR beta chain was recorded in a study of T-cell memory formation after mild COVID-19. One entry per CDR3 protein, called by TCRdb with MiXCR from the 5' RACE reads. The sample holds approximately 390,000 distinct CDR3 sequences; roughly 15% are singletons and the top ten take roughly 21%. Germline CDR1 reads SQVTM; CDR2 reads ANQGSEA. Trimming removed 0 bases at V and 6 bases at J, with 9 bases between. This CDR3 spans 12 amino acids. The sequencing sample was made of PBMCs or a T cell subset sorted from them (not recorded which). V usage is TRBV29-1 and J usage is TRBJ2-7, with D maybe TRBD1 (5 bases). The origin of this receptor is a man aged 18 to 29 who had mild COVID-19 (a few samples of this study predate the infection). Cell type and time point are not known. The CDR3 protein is CSVEDRRAEQYF. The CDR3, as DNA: TGCAGCGTTGAAGATCGCAGGGCCGAGCAGTACTTC.